These T cell receptor beta chains were read from a single sample in a study of radiotherapy plus CTLA-4 blockade in lung cancer. Profiled with immunoSEQ multiplex PCR; TCRdb holds only in-frame clones, not every one. This table has about 87,000 clones, around 84% appearing once. The source material was peripheral blood, sampled from a patient treated with radiotherapy plus ipilimumab. The source of these receptors is a human donor with non-small cell lung cancer that progressed on radiotherapy plus ipilimumab. CDR3s include the opening cysteine and the closing phenylalanine or tryptophan. A D gene is named only where the DNA matches it firmly. For some rows the clone size is stated as once, few or many, or as a class when expanded; others skip it.

v_call	d_call	clone_size	j_call	cdr3_aa	cdr3_nt
TRBV29-1	.	.	TRBJ1-2	CSVEAGNYGYTF	TGCAGCGTTGAGGCCGGAAACTATGGCTACACCTTC
TRBV5-6	.	.	TRBJ1-2	CASSLSPREGYTF	TGTGCCAGCAGCTTGTCGCCCCGGGAAGGCTACACCTTC
TRBV7-3	TRBD2	.	TRBJ2-3	CASSLKWGGGPDTQYF	TGTGCCAGCAGCTTAAAGTGGGGCGGGGGTCCAGATACGCAGTATTTT
TRBV19	TRBD1	.	TRBJ1-4	CASSIRTGFGEKLFF	TGTGCCAGTAGTATAAGGACAGGTTTCGGCGAAAAACTGTTTTTT
TRBV27	.	.	TRBJ2-7	CASWTRDNPYEQYF	TGTGCCAGCTGGACTAGGGACAATCCCTACGAGCAGTACTTC
TRBV9	.	.	TRBJ2-5	CASSPRDGVGELELETQYF	TGTGCCAGCAGCCCTCGAGACGGGGTCGGAGAGTTGGAGTTGGAGACCCAGTACTTC
TRBV5-5	.	.	TRBJ1-4	CASSLQARPFNEKLFF	TGTGCCAGCAGCCTCCAAGCTCGTCCGTTTAATGAAAAACTGTTTTTT
TRBV6-5	.	.	TRBJ2-4	CASRSLNRDSNIQYF	TGTGCCAGCAGAAGCCTTAACCGGGACTCAAACATTCAGTACTTC
TRBV18	TRBD2	.	TRBJ2-1	CASSPGLVNEQFF	TGTGCCAGCTCACCCGGACTAGTCAATGAGCAGTTCTTC
TRBV27	.	once	TRBJ2-3	CASSLFRMDTQYF	TGTGCCAGCAGTTTATTCAGGATGGATACGCAGTATTTT
TRBV7-8	.	.	TRBJ1-5	CASGAGLNQPQHF	TGTGCCAGCGGGGCAGGGCTAAATCAGCCCCAGCATTTT
TRBV7-2	.	.	TRBJ2-7	CASRMTLWAYEQYF	TGTGCCAGCAGGATGACACTTTGGGCCTACGAGCAGTACTTC
TRBV9	TRBD1	.	TRBJ2-7	CASSVGDRGQEQYF	TGTGCCAGCAGCGTAGGGGACAGGGGGCAAGAGCAGTACTTC
TRBV28	.	.	TRBJ1-4	CASSSLQGGNEKLFF	TGTGCCAGCAGTTCCTTACAGGGTGGGAATGAAAAACTGTTTTTT
TRBV7-2	.	.	TRBJ2-7	CASSLRGGPSYEQYF	TGTGCCAGCAGCTTACGTGGGGGGCCCTCCTACGAGCAGTACTTC
TRBV28	.	.	TRBJ2-3	CASSLGAVQSTDTQYF	TGTGCCAGCAGTTTAGGGGCAGTCCAAAGCACAGATACGCAGTATTTT
TRBV7-2	TRBD2	.	TRBJ2-7	CASSLVGAAGVSSYEQYF	TGTGCCAGCAGCTTAGTAGGGGCCGCGGGGGTCAGCTCCTACGAGCAGTACTTC
TRBV5-1	.	.	TRBJ1-5	CASSPDGDQPQHF	TGCGCCAGCAGCCCGGACGGCGATCAGCCCCAGCATTTT
TRBV18	TRBD1	once	TRBJ1-2	CASSSDRAGGYTF	TGTGCCAGCTCATCCGACAGGGCGGGGGGCTACACCTTC
TRBV5-5	TRBD2	.	TRBJ2-5	CASSYWTSGEETQYF	TGTGCCAGCAGCTACTGGACTAGCGGAGAAGAGACCCAGTACTTC
TRBV19	TRBD1	.	TRBJ2-7	CASSPAGTGSYEQYF	TGTGCCAGTAGTCCAGCCGGGACAGGGTCCTACGAGCAGTACTTC
TRBV2	.	.	TRBJ2-1	CAATGMIYNEQFF	TGTGCCGCAACAGGGATGATCTACAATGAGCAGTTCTTC
TRBV7-6	.	.	TRBJ2-3	CASSLGERPSTDTQYF	TGTGCCAGCAGCTTAGGTGAGCGGCCTAGCACAGATACGCAGTATTTT
TRBV5-1	TRBD1	.	TRBJ2-7	CASNLQGPSYEQYF	TGCGCCAGCAACTTACAGGGGCCCTCCTACGAGCAGTACTTC
TRBV5-1	TRBD1	.	TRBJ1-4	CASGIGQGATNEKLFF	TGCGCCTCAGGGATCGGACAGGGGGCTACTAATGAAAAACTGTTTTTT
TRBV4-2	.	once	TRBJ2-2	CASSPAGSGELFF	TGTGCCAGCAGCCCTGCAGGTTCCGGGGAGCTGTTTTTT
TRBV18	.	once	TRBJ1-1	CASSPPVGREAFF	TGTGCCAGCTCACCACCGGTAGGACGGGAAGCTTTCTTT
TRBV18	.	.	TRBJ1-1	CASSQDMNTEAFF	TGTGCCAGCTCACAGGACATGAACACTGAAGCTTTCTTT
TRBV10-3	TRBD2	.	TRBJ2-7	CAISDKTSGRAGEQYF	TGTGCCATCAGCGATAAGACTAGCGGGAGGGCCGGCGAGCAGTACTTC
TRBV5-6	.	.	TRBJ2-5	CASSLRGETQYF	TGTGCCAGCAGCTTACGGGGGGAGACCCAGTACTTC
TRBV7-9	.	few	TRBJ1-1	CASSLATGPPMNTEAFF	TGTGCCAGCAGCTTAGCAACAGGGCCCCCCATGAACACTGAAGCTTTCTTT
TRBV11-2	TRBD1	.	TRBJ1-4	CASSTAGGHSEKLFF	TGTGCCAGCAGCACGGCAGGGGGCCATAGTGAAAAACTGTTTTTT
TRBV28	TRBD1	.	TRBJ1-2	CASKNPTGSGYGYTF	TGTGCCAGCAAAAATCCGACAGGGTCGGGGTATGGCTACACCTTC
TRBV7-6	TRBD1	few	TRBJ1-1	CASSPGQGAITEAFF	TGTGCCAGCAGCCCTGGACAGGGGGCAATCACTGAAGCTTTCTTT
TRBV5-6	.	few	TRBJ2-7	CASSPQYF	TGTGCCAGCAGCCCTCAGTACTTC
TRBV7-2	TRBD1	once	TRBJ1-6	CASSAGQGTSPLHF	TGTGCCAGCAGCGCGGGACAGGGGACTTCACCCCTCCACTTT
TRBV9	.	.	TRBJ2-3	CASSVFEGASTDTQYF	TGTGCCAGCAGCGTATTCGAGGGAGCTAGCACAGATACGCAGTATTTT
TRBV27	.	.	TRBJ1-1	CASSLGLSRSEAFF	TGTGCCAGCAGTTTGGGGCTCTCAAGGAGTGAAGCTTTCTTT
TRBV2	.	once	TRBJ2-3	CASTLQSTDTQYF	TGTGCCAGCACCCTTCAGAGCACAGATACGCAGTATTTT
TRBV7-8	.	.	TRBJ2-1	CASSLGGGGNEQFF	TGTGCCAGCAGCTTAGGAGGGGGAGGCAATGAGCAGTTCTTC
TRBV5-5	.	few	TRBJ2-7	CASSFGPYEQYF	TGTGCCAGCAGCTTCGGACCGTACGAGCAGTACTTC
TRBV10-3	.	.	TRBJ2-2	CAISVQTANTGELFF	TGTGCCATCAGTGTCCAGACAGCGAACACCGGGGAGCTGTTTTTT
TRBV27	TRBD1	.	TRBJ1-1	CASSSDRAWNTEAFF	TGTGCCAGCAGTTCCGACAGGGCCTGGAACACTGAAGCTTTCTTT
TRBV19	TRBD1	.	TRBJ1-2	CASSEETGVYGYTF	TGTGCCAGTAGTGAGGAAACAGGGGTCTATGGCTACACCTTC
TRBV6-6	.	.	TRBJ2-3	CASSRSGSTDTQYF	TGTGCCAGCAGTCGAAGCGGGAGCACAGATACGCAGTATTTT